This T cell receptor beta chain was sequenced during a study of identical twins. There are 16 residues in the CDR3. The germline CDR1 and CDR2 sequences are ENHRY and SYGVKD. V shed 4 bases, J shed 6 bases, and the junction held 11 bases outside the gene matches. General study points: Out-of-frame TCR alpha sharing in monozygotic twins exceeded recombination model predictions.

This clonotype was picked up a small number of times. Its antigen is still unknown. Carrying unique molecular identifiers, the cDNA also gained a universal primer site through template switching. Via MiXCR, TCRdb re-called the 5' RACE reads, giving one row per CDR3 protein. The top ten clones hold about 1.5% of a sample with hundreds of thousands of distinct CDR3 sequences, 9% to 15% of them seen once. The same data also contributed to another study, on yellow fever vaccine responses in identical twins.

This clonotype was obtained from a woman between 18 and 29 years old in good health. This sequence joins TRBV10-3 and TRBJ2-3; 9 bases are shared with TRBD2. The sample consisted of PBMCs. CDR3 coding DNA: TGTGCCATCAGTGGCTCGACCATAGCGGGGGAGGATACGCAGTATTTT. It codes for CAISGSTIAGEDTQYF.